A selection of T cell receptor beta chains follows, all from one sample in a study of cytomegalovirus exposure and HLA in healthy donors. Sequencing used immunoSEQ multiplex PCR; TCRdb keeps in-frame clones, though not all of them. Across about 34,000 clones, the top ten clones capture 1.5% to 2% of the sample. Sequencing was carried out using PBMCs. These receptors originate from a woman in her 40s in good health and CMV-seropositive. Both conserved end residues are part of each CDR3. The D gene is left open where the match is weak.

j_call: TRBJ2-7; d_call: -; v_call: TRBV27; cdr3_aa: CASSLRGGPSYEQYF; cdr3_nt: TGTGCCAGCAGTTTACGGGGAGGCCCCTCCTACGAGCAGTACTTC
j_call: TRBJ2-7; d_call: -; v_call: TRBV11-2; cdr3_aa: CASSGRIQGGEQYF; cdr3_nt: TGTGCCAGCAGCGGGAGAATTCAGGGAGGCGAGCAGTACTTC
j_call: TRBJ2-6; d_call: TRBD1; v_call: TRBV19; cdr3_aa: CASTDTGGSGANVLTF; cdr3_nt: TGTGCCAGTACCGATACAGGGGGCTCTGGGGCCAACGTCCTGACTTTC
j_call: TRBJ2-5; d_call: TRBD2; v_call: TRBV28; cdr3_aa: CASRPQIQLHAGDKLQETQYF; cdr3_nt: TGTGCCAGCAGACCCCAGATCCAACTCCATGCGGGAGATAAATTACAAGAGACCCAGTACTTC
j_call: TRBJ2-1; d_call: TRBD1; v_call: TRBV7-8; cdr3_aa: CASSSDRAEQFF; cdr3_nt: TGTGCCAGCAGCTCAGACAGGGCTGAGCAGTTCTTC
j_call: TRBJ2-5; d_call: -; v_call: TRBV5-1; cdr3_aa: CASSLRRSGRETQYF; cdr3_nt: TGCGCCAGCAGCTTGAGGAGGAGTGGTCGGGAGACCCAGTACTTC
j_call: TRBJ2-2; d_call: -; v_call: TRBV7-9; cdr3_aa: CASEWGTGTGELFF; cdr3_nt: TGTGCCAGCGAGTGGGGCACAGGCACCGGGGAGCTGTTTTTT
j_call: TRBJ2-3; d_call: -; v_call: TRBV7-9; cdr3_aa: CASSPLGAATDTQYF; cdr3_nt: TGTGCCAGCAGCCCATTGGGAGCGGCCACAGATACGCAGTATTTT
j_call: TRBJ2-1; d_call: -; v_call: TRBV2; cdr3_aa: CASSHPGLSGNEQFF; cdr3_nt: TGTGCCAGCAGTCATCCGGGTCTTTCCGGGAATGAGCAGTTCTTC
j_call: TRBJ2-7; d_call: -; v_call: TRBV4-3; cdr3_aa: CASSLGVAAPYEQYF; cdr3_nt: TGCGCCAGCAGCCTAGGGGTAGCGGCCCCCTACGAGCAGTACTTC
j_call: TRBJ2-3; d_call: -; v_call: TRBV7-2; cdr3_aa: CASSLGGHSTDTQYF; cdr3_nt: TGTGCCAGCAGCTTAGGTGGACACTCCACAGATACGCAGTATTTT
j_call: TRBJ2-1; d_call: TRBD1; v_call: TRBV9; cdr3_aa: CASSVGQGGYNEQFF; cdr3_nt: TGTGCCAGCAGCGTAGGACAGGGGGGCTACAATGAGCAGTTCTTC
j_call: TRBJ2-7; d_call: TRBD2; v_call: TRBV7-6; cdr3_aa: CASSAISGRAPYEQYF; cdr3_nt: TGTGCCAGCAGCGCCATTAGCGGGAGGGCCCCCTACGAGCAGTACTTC
j_call: TRBJ1-3; d_call: TRBD1; v_call: TRBV4-3; cdr3_aa: CASSQNTGALGNTIYF; cdr3_nt: TGCGCCAGCAGCCAAAATACAGGGGCGCTGGGAAACACCATATATTTT
j_call: TRBJ2-7; d_call: TRBD2; v_call: TRBV7-9; cdr3_aa: CASSSELAGSIFEQYF; cdr3_nt: TGTGCCAGCAGCTCGGAACTAGCGGGGAGTATCTTCGAGCAGTACTTC
j_call: TRBJ2-2; d_call: -; v_call: TRBV30; cdr3_aa: CACPLEGQLTGELFF; cdr3_nt: TGTGCCTGTCCCCTGGAGGGACAGTTGACCGGGGAGCTGTTTTTT
j_call: TRBJ1-1; d_call: -; v_call: TRBV10-3; cdr3_aa: CAISESAATNTEAFF; cdr3_nt: TGTGCCATCAGTGAGTCCGCAGCGACGAACACTGAAGCTTTCTTT
j_call: TRBJ1-1; d_call: -; v_call: TRBV7-9; cdr3_aa: CASSLGEDTEAFF; cdr3_nt: TGTGCCAGCAGCTTAGGGGAGGACACTGAAGCTTTCTTT
j_call: TRBJ1-4; d_call: -; v_call: TRBV6-1; cdr3_aa: CASIGPGGEKLFF; cdr3_nt: TGTGCCAGCATCGGGCCCGGAGGAGAAAAACTGTTTTTT
j_call: TRBJ1-2; d_call: TRBD1; v_call: TRBV6-1; cdr3_aa: CASSATGDGYGYTF; cdr3_nt: TGTGCCAGCAGTGCTACAGGGGACGGCTATGGCTACACCTTC
j_call: TRBJ2-7; d_call: -; v_call: TRBV5-1; cdr3_aa: CASSSSGSRAGYEQYF; cdr3_nt: TGCGCCAGCAGCAGCTCGGGTAGCAGGGCTGGGTACGAGCAGTACTTC
j_call: TRBJ2-1; d_call: TRBD2; v_call: TRBV7-7; cdr3_aa: CASSLGTSGNNEQFF; cdr3_nt: TGTGCTAGCAGCTTGGGGACTAGCGGAAACAATGAGCAGTTCTTC
j_call: TRBJ2-2; d_call: TRBD1; v_call: TRBV5-5; cdr3_aa: CASSSGQGGTGELFF; cdr3_nt: TGTGCCAGCAGCTCTGGACAGGGTGGAACCGGGGAGCTGTTTTTT
j_call: TRBJ2-1; d_call: -; v_call: TRBV6-6; cdr3_aa: CASSPREPGYGEQFF; cdr3_nt: TGTGCCAGCAGTCCTCGGGAGCCAGGCTACGGTGAGCAGTTCTTC
j_call: TRBJ1-5; d_call: -; v_call: TRBV7-2; cdr3_aa: CASTLGVDQPQHF; cdr3_nt: TGTGCCAGCACCCTAGGGGTGGATCAGCCCCAGCATTTT
j_call: TRBJ2-1; d_call: TRBD2; v_call: TRBV28; cdr3_aa: CASIVAGGGNNEQFF; cdr3_nt: TGTGCCAGCATTGTAGCGGGAGGAGGGAACAATGAGCAGTTCTTC
j_call: TRBJ1-5; d_call: -; v_call: TRBV30; cdr3_aa: CAWSVQTAGWGQPQHF; cdr3_nt: TGTGCCTGGAGTGTTCAGACAGCGGGTTGGGGCCAGCCCCAGCATTTT
j_call: TRBJ2-7; d_call: TRBD1; v_call: TRBV15; cdr3_aa: CATSRVSGQGISYEQYF; cdr3_nt: TGTGCCACCAGCAGAGTTTCGGGACAGGGTATATCCTACGAGCAGTACTTC
j_call: TRBJ2-3; d_call: -; v_call: TRBV4-1; cdr3_aa: CASSQEGRGTDTQYF; cdr3_nt: TGCGCCAGCAGCCAAGAAGGCCGGGGGACAGATACGCAGTATTTT
j_call: TRBJ2-1; d_call: -; v_call: TRBV2; cdr3_aa: CASRAQDEQFF; cdr3_nt: TGTGCCAGCAGGGCCCAGGATGAGCAGTTCTTC
j_call: TRBJ1-1; d_call: TRBD1; v_call: TRBV28; cdr3_aa: CASRTTGTSTEAFF; cdr3_nt: TGTGCCAGCAGGACGACAGGGACGAGCACTGAAGCTTTCTTT